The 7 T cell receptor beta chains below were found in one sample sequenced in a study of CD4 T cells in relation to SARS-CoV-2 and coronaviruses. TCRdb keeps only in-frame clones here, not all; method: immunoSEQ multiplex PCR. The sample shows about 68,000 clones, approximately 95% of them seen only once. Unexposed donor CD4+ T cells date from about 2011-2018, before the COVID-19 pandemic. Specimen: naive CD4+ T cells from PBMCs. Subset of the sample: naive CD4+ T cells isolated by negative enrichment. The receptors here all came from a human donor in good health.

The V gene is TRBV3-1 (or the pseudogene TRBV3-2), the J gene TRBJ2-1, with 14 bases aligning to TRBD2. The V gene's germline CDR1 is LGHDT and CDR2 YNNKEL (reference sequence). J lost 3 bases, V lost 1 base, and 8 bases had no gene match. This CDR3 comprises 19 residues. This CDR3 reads CASSQVETSGGALYNEQFF. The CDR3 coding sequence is TGTGCCAGCAGCCAAGTCGAGACTAGCGGGGGGGCCCTCTACAATGAGCAGTTCTTC.

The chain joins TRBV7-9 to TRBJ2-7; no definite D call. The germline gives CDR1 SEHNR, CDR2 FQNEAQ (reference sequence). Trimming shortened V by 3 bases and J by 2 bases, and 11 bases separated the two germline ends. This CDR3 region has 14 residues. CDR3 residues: CASSFGGAPYEQYF. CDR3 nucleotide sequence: TGTGCCAGCAGCTTCGGCGGTGCTCCCTACGAGCAGTACTTC. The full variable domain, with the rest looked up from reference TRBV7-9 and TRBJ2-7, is DTGVSQNPRHKITKRGQNVTFRCDPISEHNRLYWYRQTLGQGPEFLTYFQNEAQLEKSRLLSDRFSAERPKGSFSTLEIQRTEQGDSAMYLCASSFGGAPYEQYFGPGTRLTVT.

The CDR3 DNA reads TGTGCCACCAGTGCAGGGGCCTACGAGCAGTACTTC. Protein product: CATSAGAYEQYF. The gene calls are TRBV24-1 and TRBJ2-7; a weak D match, TRBD1 (6 bases). The germline gives CDR1 KGHDR, CDR2 SFDVKD. The V end lost 5 bases, the J end lost 2 bases, and 6 bases lay between the germline ends. The CDR3 spans 12 residues.

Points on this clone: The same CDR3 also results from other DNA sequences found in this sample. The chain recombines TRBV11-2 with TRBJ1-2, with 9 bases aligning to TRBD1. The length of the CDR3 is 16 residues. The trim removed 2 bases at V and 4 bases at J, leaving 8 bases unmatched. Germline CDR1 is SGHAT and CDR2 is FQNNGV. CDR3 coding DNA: TGTGCCAGCAGCTTATCCGGGACAGGGACATCCTATGGCTACACCTTC. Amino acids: CASSLSGTGTSYGYTF.

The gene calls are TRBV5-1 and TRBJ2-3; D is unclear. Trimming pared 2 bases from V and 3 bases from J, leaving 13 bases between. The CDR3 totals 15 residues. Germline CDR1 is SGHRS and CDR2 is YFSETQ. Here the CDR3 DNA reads TGCGCCAGCAGCTTCGGGTCGGGCCCGACAGATACGCAGTATTTT. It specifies CASSFGSGPTDTQYF.

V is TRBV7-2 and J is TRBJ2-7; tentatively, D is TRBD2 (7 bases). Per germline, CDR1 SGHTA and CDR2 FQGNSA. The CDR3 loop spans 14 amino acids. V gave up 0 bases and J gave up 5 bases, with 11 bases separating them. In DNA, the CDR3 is TGTGCCAGCAGCTTAGCGGGGGGGCTGCACGAGCAGTACTTC. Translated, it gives CASSLAGGLHEQYF.

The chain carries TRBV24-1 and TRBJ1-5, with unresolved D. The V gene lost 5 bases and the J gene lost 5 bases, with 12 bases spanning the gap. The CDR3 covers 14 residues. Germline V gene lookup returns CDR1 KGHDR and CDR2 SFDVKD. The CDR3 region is CATSGGGGHQPQHF. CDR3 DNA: TGTGCCACCAGTGGTGGCGGCGGCCATCAGCCCCAGCATTTT.